Listed below are T cell receptor beta chains from one sample, sequenced in a study of cytomegalovirus exposure and HLA in healthy donors. TCRdb's table, derived via immunoSEQ multiplex PCR, lists solely in-frame clones and lacks some. The data show 150,000 to 200,000 clones, with around 78% seen just once and approximately 2.2% held by the top ten. Sequences were obtained from PBMCs. Receptors were obtained from a woman between 25 and 40 years old in good health and CMV-seropositive. The CDR3 runs from the conserved cysteine through the conserved F or W. A D gene is named only where the DNA matches it firmly. Size is stated for part of the rows, as once, few or many counts, or as a class when the clone is expanded.

j_gene: TRBJ2-7; v_gene: TRBV10-3; abundance: .; d_gene: .; CDR3aa: CAISESFSEQYF; CDR3nt: TGTGCCATCAGTGAGTCGTTCAGCGAGCAGTACTTC
j_gene: TRBJ2-5; v_gene: TRBV5-4; abundance: .; d_gene: .; CDR3aa: CASSQDNPSGLKETQYF; CDR3nt: TGTGCCAGCAGCCAGGACAATCCCTCGGGCCTGAAAGAGACCCAGTACTTC
j_gene: TRBJ1-3; v_gene: TRBV2; abundance: .; d_gene: .; CDR3aa: CASSDGGNTIYF; CDR3nt: TGTGCCAGCAGTGACGGTGGAAACACCATATATTTT
j_gene: TRBJ2-7; v_gene: TRBV5-4; abundance: .; d_gene: TRBD2; CDR3aa: CASSLRLAGADEQYF; CDR3nt: TGTGCCAGCAGCTTGAGGCTAGCGGGAGCCGACGAGCAGTACTTC
j_gene: TRBJ1-2; v_gene: TRBV4-3; abundance: .; d_gene: .; CDR3aa: CASSPSHTGNYGYTF; CDR3nt: TGCGCCAGCAGCCCTTCCCATACAGGGAACTATGGCTACACCTTC
j_gene: TRBJ1-1; v_gene: TRBV27; abundance: .; d_gene: .; CDR3aa: CASSLLFPGRVLNTEAFF; CDR3nt: TGTGCCAGCAGTTTATTATTCCCAGGGAGGGTGCTGAACACTGAAGCTTTCTTT
j_gene: TRBJ2-3; v_gene: TRBV28; abundance: .; d_gene: TRBD2; CDR3aa: CASSLSSGGTDTQYF; CDR3nt: TGTGCCAGCAGTTTATCTAGCGGAGGCACAGATACGCAGTATTTT
j_gene: TRBJ1-4; v_gene: TRBV4-3; abundance: .; d_gene: .; CDR3aa: CASSQLSGEKLFF; CDR3nt: TGCGCCAGCAGCCAACTGTCCGGGGAAAAACTGTTTTTT
j_gene: TRBJ2-2; v_gene: TRBV5-1; abundance: .; d_gene: TRBD2; CDR3aa: CASSSWTSGANTGELFF; CDR3nt: TGCGCCAGCAGCTCCTGGACTAGCGGGGCCAACACCGGGGAGCTGTTTTTT
j_gene: TRBJ1-2; v_gene: TRBV10-2; abundance: once; d_gene: .; CDR3aa: CASSERSYGYTF; CDR3nt: TGCGCCAGCAGTGAACGTAGCTATGGCTACACCTTC
j_gene: TRBJ2-5; v_gene: TRBV11-2; abundance: .; d_gene: .; CDR3aa: CASSLVEDWKETQYF; CDR3nt: TGTGCCAGCAGCTTAGTGGAGGACTGGAAAGAGACCCAGTACTTC
j_gene: TRBJ1-2; v_gene: TRBV19; abundance: .; d_gene: TRBD1; CDR3aa: CASKPGQANYGYTF; CDR3nt: TGTGCCAGTAAACCGGGACAGGCGAACTATGGCTACACCTTC
j_gene: TRBJ2-7; v_gene: TRBV5-1; abundance: few; d_gene: TRBD2; CDR3aa: CASSAGTSAGSSYEQYF; CDR3nt: TGCGCCAGCAGTGCCGGGACTAGCGCGGGAAGCTCCTACGAGCAGTACTTC
j_gene: TRBJ1-1; v_gene: TRBV10-1; abundance: once; d_gene: TRBD1; CDR3aa: CASSESEETGTTEAFF; CDR3nt: TGCGCCAGCAGTGAGTCGGAAGAGACAGGGACGACTGAAGCTTTCTTT
j_gene: TRBJ1-2; v_gene: TRBV28; abundance: .; d_gene: TRBD1; CDR3aa: CASTLGTGGVYGYTF; CDR3nt: TGTGCCAGCACCCTAGGGACAGGGGGCGTATATGGCTACACCTTC
j_gene: TRBJ2-1; v_gene: TRBV7-2; abundance: .; d_gene: TRBD2; CDR3aa: CASSSSPSGGTYEQFF; CDR3nt: TGTGCCAGCAGCTCATCCCCCAGCGGGGGGACGTATGAGCAGTTCTTC
j_gene: TRBJ1-2; v_gene: TRBV4-3; abundance: .; d_gene: TRBD1; CDR3aa: CASSRVGQANYGYTF; CDR3nt: TGCGCCAGCAGCCGGGTAGGACAGGCTAACTATGGCTACACCTTC
j_gene: TRBJ1-2; v_gene: TRBV19; abundance: .; d_gene: TRBD1; CDR3aa: CASSIYDTGVNYGYTF; CDR3nt: TGTGCCAGTAGTATTTATGACACAGGGGTGAACTATGGCTACACCTTC